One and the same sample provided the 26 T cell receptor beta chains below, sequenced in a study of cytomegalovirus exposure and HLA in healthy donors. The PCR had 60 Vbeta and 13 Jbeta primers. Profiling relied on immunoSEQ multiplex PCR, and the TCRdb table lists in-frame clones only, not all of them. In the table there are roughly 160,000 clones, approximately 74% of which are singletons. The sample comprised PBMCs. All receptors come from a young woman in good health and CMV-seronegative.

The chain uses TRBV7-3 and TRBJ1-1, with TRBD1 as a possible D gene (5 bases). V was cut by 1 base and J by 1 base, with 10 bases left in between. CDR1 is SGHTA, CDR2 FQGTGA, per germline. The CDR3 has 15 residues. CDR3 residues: CASSLNRQRNTEAFF. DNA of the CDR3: TGTGCCAGCAGCTTAAATAGACAGCGGAACACTGAAGCTTTCTTT.

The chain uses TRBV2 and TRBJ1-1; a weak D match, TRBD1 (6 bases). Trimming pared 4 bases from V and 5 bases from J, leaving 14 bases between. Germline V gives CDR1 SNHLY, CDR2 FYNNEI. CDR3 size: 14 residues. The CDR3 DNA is TGTGCCAGCAGTGGTAGGGGGGGTCGGACTGAAGCTTTCTTT. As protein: CASSGRGGRTEAFF.

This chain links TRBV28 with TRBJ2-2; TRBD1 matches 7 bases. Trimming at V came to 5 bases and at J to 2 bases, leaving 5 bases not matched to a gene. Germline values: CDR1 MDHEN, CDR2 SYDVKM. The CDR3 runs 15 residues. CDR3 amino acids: CASSQDRLNTGELFF. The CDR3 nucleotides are TGTGCCAGCAGTCAGGACAGGCTCAACACCGGGGAGCTGTTTTTT.

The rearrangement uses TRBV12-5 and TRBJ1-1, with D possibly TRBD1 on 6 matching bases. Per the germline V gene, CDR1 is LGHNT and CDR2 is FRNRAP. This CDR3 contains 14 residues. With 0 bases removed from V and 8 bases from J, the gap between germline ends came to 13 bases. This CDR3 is CASGLVQGTKEAFF. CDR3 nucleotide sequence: TGTGCTAGTGGTTTGGTGCAGGGGACCAAGGAAGCTTTCTTT.

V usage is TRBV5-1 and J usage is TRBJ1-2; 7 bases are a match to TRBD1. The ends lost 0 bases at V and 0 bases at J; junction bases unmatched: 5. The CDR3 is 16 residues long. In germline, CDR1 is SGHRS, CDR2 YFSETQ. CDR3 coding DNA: TGCGCCAGCAGCTTGGACAGGGGTGCCTCTAACTATGGCTACACCTTC. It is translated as CASSLDRGASNYGYTF.

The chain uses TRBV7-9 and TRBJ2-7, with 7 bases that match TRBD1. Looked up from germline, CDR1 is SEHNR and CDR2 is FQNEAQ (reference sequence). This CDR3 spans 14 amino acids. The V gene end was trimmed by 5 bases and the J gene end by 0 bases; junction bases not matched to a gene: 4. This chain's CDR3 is CASSRQGSSYEQYF. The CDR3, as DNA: TGTGCCAGCAGCCGACAGGGTAGCTCCTACGAGCAGTACTTC.

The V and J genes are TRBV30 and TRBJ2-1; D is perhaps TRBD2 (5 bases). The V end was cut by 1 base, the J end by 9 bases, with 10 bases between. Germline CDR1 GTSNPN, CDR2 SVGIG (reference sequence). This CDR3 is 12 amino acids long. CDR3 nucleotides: TGTGCCTGGAGTGGAGCGGAGTTTGAGCAGTTCTTC. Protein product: CAWSGAEFEQFF.

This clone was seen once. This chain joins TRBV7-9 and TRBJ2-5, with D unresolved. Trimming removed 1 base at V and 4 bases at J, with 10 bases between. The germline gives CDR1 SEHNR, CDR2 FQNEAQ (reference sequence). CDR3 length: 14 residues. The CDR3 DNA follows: TGTGCCAGCAGCTTAGACCGGGTAGGAGAGACCCAGTACTTC. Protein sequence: CASSLDRVGETQYF.

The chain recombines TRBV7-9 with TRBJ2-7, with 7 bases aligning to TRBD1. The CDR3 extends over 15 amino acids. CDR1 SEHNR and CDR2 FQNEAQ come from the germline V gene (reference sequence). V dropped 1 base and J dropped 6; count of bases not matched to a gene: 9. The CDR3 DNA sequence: TGTGCCAGCAGCTTAGGAGCGACAGGGAATGGCGAGCAGTACTTC. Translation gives CASSLGATGNGEQYF.

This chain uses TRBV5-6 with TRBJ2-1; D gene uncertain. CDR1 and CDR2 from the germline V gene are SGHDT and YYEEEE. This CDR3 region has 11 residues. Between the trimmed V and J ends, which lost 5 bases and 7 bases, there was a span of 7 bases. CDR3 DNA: TGTGCCAGCAGACGGTCTAATGAGCAGTTCTTC. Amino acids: CASRRSNEQFF.

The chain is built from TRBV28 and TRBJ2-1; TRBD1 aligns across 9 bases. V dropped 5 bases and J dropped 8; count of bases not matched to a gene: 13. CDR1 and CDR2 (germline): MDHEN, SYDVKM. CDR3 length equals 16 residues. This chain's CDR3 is CASSLPGDRERDEQFF. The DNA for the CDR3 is TGTGCCAGCAGTCTACCGGGGGACAGGGAAAGAGATGAGCAGTTCTTC. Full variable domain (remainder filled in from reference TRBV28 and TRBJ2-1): DVKVTQSSRYLVKRTGEKVFLECVQDMDHENMFWYRQDPGLGLRLIYFSYDVKMKEKGDIPEGYSVSREKKERFSLILESASTNQTSMYLCASSLPGDRERDEQFFGPGTRLTVL.

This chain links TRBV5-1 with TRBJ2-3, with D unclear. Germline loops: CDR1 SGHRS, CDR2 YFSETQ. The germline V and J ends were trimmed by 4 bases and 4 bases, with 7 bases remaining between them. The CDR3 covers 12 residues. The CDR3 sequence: CASSLYPDTQYF. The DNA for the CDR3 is TGCGCCAGCAGCCTTTATCCAGATACGCAGTATTTT.

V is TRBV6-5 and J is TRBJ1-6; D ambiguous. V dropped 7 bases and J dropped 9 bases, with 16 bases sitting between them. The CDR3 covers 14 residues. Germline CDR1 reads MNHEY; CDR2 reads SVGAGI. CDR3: CASKYTEKGSPLHF. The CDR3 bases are TGTGCCAGCAAGTACACAGAGAAAGGTTCACCCCTCCACTTT.

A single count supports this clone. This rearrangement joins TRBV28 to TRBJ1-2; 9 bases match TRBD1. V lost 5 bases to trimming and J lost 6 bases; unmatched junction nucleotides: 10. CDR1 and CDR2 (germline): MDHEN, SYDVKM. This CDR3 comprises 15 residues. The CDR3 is CASSDRQGGKDGYTF. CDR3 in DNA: TGTGCCAGCAGTGACCGACAGGGGGGAAAGGATGGCTACACCTTC.

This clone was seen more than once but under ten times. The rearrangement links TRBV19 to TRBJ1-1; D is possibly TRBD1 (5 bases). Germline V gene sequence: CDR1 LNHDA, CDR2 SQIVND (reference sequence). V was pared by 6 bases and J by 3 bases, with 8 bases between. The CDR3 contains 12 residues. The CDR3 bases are TGTGCCAGTAGATGGGGGGACACTGAAGCTTTCTTT. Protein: CASRWGDTEAFF.

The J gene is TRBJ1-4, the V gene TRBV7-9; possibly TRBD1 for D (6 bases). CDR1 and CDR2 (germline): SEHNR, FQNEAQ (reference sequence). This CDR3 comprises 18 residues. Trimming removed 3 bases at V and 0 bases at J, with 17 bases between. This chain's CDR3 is CASSFPLQGSATNEKLFF. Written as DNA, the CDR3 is TGTGCCAGCAGCTTCCCCCTACAGGGTAGTGCAACTAATGAAAAACTGTTTTTT.

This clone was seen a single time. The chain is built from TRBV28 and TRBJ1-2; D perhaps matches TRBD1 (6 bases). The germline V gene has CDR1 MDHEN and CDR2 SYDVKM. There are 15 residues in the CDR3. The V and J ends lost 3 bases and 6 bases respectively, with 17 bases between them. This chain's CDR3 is CASSFLDRDRHGYTF. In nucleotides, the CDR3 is TGTGCCAGCAGTTTCTTGGACAGAGACCGTCATGGCTACACCTTC.

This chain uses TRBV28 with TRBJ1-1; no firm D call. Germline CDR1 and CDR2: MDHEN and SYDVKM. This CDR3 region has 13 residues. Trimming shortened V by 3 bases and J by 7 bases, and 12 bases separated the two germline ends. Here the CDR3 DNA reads TGTGCCAGCAGTTTTTTCGGCGGCTATGAAGCTTTCTTT. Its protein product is CASSFFGGYEAFF.

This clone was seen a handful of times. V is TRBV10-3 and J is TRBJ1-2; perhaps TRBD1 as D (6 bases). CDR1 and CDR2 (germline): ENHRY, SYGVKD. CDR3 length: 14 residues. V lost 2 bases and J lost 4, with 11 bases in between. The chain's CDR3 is CAISEDRSAYGYTF. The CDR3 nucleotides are TGTGCCATCAGTGAGGACAGGTCCGCCTATGGCTACACCTTC.

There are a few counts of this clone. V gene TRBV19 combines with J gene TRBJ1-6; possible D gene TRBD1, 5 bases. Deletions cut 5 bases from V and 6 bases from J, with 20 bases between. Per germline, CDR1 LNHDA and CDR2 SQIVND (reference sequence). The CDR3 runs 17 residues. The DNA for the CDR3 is TGTGCCAGTAGTTCGGGACTCCCAAGGAGCGGTAATTCACCCCTCCACTTT. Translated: CASSSGLPRSGNSPLHF.

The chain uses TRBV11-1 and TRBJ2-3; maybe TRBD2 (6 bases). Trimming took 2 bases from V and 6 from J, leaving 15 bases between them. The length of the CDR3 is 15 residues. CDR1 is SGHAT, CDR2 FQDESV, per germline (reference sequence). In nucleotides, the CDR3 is TGTGCCAGCAGCTTACTCGACAGTGGAGGGGATACGCAGTATTTT. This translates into CASSLLDSGGDTQYF.

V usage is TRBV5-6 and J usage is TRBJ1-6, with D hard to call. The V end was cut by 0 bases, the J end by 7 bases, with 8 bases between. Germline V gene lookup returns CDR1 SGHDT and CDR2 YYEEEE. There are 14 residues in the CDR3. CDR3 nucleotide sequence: TGTGCCAGCAGCTTGGAACAGAACAATTCACCCCTCCACTTT. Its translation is CASSLEQNNSPLHF.

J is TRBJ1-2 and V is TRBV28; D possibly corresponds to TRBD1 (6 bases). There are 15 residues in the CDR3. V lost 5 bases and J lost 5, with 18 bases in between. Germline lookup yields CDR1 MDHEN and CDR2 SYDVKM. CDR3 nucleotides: TGTGCCAGCAGTACTCCATCCGACAGGATGTATGGCTACACCTTC. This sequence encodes CASSTPSDRMYGYTF.

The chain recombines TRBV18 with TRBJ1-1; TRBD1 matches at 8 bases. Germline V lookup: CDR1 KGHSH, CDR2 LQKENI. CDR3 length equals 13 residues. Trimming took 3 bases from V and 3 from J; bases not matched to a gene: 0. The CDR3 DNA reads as TGTGCCAGCTCACCGGGACAGGACACTGAAGCTTTCTTT. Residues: CASSPGQDTEAFF.

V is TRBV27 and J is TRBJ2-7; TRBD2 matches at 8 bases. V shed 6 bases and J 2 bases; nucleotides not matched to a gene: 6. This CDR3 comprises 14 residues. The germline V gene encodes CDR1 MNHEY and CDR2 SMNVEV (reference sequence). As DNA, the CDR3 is TGTGCCAGCAGCTTTAGCGGGGCGACCTACGAGCAGTACTTC. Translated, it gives CASSFSGATYEQYF.

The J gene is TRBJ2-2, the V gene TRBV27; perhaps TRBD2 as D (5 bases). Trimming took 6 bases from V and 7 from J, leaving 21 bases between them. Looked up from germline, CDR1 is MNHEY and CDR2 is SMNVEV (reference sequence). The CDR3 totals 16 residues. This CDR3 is CASRKEVVAVGGELFF. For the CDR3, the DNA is TGTGCCAGCAGAAAGGAGGTAGTCGCCGTTGGCGGGGAGCTGTTTTTT.